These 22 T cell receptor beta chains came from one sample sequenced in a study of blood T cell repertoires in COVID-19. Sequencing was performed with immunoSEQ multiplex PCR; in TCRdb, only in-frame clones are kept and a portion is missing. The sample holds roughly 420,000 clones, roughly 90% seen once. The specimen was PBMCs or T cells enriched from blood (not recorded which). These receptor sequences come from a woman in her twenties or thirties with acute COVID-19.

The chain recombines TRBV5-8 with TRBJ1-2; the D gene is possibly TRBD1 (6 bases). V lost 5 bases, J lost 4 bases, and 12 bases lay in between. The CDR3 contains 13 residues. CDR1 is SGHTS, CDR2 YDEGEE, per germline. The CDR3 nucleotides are TGTGCCAGCAGGTCAGGGGCGGCCTATGGCTACACCTTC. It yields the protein CASRSGAAYGYTF.

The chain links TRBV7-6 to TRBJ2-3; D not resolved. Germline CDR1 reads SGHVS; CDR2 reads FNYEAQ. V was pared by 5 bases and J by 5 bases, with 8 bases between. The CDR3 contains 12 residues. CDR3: CASSPSRDTQYF. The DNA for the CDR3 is TGTGCCAGCAGCCCGTCGAGAGATACGCAGTATTTT.

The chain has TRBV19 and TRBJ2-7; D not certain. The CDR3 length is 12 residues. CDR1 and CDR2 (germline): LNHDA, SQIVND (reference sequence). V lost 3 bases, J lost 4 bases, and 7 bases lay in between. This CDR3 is CASSMRGYEQYF. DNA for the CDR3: TGTGCCAGTAGTATGAGAGGTTACGAGCAGTACTTC.

The CDR3 is CASTGTSVRDTQYF. The CDR3 DNA sequence: TGTGCCAGCACAGGGACTAGCGTCCGGGATACGCAGTATTTT. This chain links TRBV6-5 with TRBJ2-3, with TRBD2 identical over 10 bases. Germline V lookup: CDR1 MNHEY, CDR2 SVGAGI. The CDR3 is made up of 14 amino acids. V gave up 7 bases and J gave up 6 bases; unmatched junction bases: 7.

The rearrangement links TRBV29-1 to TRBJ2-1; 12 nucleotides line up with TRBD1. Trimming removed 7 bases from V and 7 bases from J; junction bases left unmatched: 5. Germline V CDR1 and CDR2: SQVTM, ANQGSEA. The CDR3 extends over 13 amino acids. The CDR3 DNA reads TGCAGCGAGGGGACAGGGGGCCCGAATGAGCAGTTCTTC. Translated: CSEGTGGPNEQFF.

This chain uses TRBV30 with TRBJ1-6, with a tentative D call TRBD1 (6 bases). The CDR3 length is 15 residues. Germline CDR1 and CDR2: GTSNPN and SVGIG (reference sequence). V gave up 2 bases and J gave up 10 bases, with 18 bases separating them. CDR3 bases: TGTGCCTGGAGTACTAAACAGGGATTTGCGTCACCCCTCCACTTT. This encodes CAWSTKQGFASPLHF.

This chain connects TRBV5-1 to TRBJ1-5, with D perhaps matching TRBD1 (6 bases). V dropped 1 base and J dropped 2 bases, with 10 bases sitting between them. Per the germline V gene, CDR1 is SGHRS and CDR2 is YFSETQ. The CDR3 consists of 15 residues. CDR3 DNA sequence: TGCGCCAGCAGCTTGTTCGCAGGGGGCAATCAGCCCCAGCATTTT. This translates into CASSLFAGGNQPQHF. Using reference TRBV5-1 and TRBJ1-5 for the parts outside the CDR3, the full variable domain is KAGVTQTPRYLIKTRGQQVTLSCSPISGHRSVSWYQQTPGQGLQFLFEYFSETQRNKGNFPGRFSGRQFSNSRSEMNVSTLELGDSALYLCASSLFAGGNQPQHFGDGTRLSIL.

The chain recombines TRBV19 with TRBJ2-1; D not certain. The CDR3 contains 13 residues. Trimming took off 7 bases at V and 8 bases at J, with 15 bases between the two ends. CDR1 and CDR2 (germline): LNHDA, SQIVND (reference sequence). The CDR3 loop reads CASTVSGSYEQFF. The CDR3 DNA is TGTGCCAGTACCGTGTCCGGGTCCTATGAGCAGTTCTTC.

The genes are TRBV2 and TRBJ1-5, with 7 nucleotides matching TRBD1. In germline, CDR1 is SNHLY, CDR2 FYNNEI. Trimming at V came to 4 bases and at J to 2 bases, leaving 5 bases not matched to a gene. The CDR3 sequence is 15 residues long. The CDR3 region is CASSGTGRGNQPQHF. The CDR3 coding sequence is TGTGCCAGCAGTGGGACAGGTCGGGGCAATCAGCCCCAGCATTTT.

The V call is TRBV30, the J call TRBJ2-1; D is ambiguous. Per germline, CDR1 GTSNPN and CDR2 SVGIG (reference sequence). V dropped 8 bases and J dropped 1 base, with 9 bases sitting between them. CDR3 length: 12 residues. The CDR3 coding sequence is TGTGCCAGTAGAATGTCCTACAATGAGCAGTTCTTC. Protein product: CASRMSYNEQFF.

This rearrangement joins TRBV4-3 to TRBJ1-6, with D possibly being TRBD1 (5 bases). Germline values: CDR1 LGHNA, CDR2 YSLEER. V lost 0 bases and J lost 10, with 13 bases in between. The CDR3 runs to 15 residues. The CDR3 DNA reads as TGCGCCAGCAGCCAAGATAGGGACTGGTACTCACCCCTCCACTTT. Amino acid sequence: CASSQDRDWYSPLHF.

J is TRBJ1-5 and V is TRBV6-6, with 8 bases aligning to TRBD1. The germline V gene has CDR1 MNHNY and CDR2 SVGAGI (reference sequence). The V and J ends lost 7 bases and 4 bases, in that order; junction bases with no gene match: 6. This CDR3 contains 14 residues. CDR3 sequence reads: CASTGQGKNQPQHF. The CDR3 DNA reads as TGTGCCAGCACTGGACAGGGTAAAAATCAGCCCCAGCATTTT.

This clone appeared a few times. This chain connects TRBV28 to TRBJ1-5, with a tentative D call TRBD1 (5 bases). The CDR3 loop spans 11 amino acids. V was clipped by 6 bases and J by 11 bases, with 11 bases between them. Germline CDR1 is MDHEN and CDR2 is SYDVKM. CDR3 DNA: TGTGCCAGCAGCCTACAGGAGACCCAGCATTTT. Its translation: CASSLQETQHF.

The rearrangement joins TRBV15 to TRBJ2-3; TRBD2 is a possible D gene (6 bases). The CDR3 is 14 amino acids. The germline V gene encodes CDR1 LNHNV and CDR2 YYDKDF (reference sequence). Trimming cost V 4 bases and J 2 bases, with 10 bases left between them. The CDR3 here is CATSMGGSTDTQYF. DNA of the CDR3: TGTGCCACCAGCATGGGGGGATCCACAGATACGCAGTATTTT.

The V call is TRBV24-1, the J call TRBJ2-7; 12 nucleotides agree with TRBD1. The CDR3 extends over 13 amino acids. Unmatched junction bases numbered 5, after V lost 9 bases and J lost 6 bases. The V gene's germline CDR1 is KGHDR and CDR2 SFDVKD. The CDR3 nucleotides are TGTGCCACCCGGGACAGGGGGCGCGGCGAGCAGTACTTC. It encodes CATRDRGRGEQYF.

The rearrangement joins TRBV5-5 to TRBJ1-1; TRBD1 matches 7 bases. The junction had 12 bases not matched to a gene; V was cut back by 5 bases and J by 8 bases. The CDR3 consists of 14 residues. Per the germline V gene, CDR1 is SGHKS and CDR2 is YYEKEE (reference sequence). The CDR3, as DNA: TGTGCCAGCAGTGGCCACAGGGGTCGCCTAGAAGCTTTCTTT. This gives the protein CASSGHRGRLEAFF.

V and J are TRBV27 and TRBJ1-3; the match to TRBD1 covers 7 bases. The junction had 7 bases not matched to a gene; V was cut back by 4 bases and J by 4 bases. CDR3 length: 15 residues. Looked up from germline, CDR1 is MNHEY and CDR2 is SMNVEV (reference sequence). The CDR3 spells CASSSTGAPGNTIYF. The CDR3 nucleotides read TGTGCCAGCAGTTCTACAGGGGCGCCCGGAAACACCATATATTTT.

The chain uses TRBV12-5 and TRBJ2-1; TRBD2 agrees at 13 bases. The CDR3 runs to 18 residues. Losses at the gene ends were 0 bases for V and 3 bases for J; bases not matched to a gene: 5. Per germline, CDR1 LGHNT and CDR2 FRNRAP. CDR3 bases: TGTGCTAGTGGTTTGGTACTGGGACTAGCGGGGATCTACAATGAGCAGTTCTTC. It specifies CASGLVLGLAGIYNEQFF.

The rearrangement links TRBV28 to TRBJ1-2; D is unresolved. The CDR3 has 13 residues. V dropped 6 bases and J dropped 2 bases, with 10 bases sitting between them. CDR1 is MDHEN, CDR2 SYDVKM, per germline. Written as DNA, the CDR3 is TGTGCCAGCAGCGGACTCTTCAACTATGGCTACACCTTC. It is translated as CASSGLFNYGYTF.

The CDR3 protein is CASSLGGSYNSPLHF. CDR3 bases: TGTGCCAGCAGTTTGGGGGGGTCCTATAATTCACCCCTCCACTTT. The chain is built from TRBV28 and TRBJ1-6, with D perhaps matching TRBD1 (5 bases). Germline CDR1 MDHEN, CDR2 SYDVKM. V dropped 3 bases and J dropped 1 base, with 7 bases sitting between them. The CDR3 covers 15 residues.

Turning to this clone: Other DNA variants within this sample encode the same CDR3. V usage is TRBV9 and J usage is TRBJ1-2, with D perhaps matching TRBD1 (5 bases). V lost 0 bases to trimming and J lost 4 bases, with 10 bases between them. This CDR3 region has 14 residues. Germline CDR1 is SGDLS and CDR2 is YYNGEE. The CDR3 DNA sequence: TGTGCCAGCAGCGTAGGGCAGGGTCTCTATGGCTACACCTTC. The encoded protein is CASSVGQGLYGYTF.

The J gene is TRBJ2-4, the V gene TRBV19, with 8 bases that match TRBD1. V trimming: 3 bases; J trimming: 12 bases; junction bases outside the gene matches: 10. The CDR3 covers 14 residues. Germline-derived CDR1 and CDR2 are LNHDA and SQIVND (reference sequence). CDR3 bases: TGTGCCAGTAGTATTGAGGTGGGACAGGTCTATCAGTACTTC. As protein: CASSIEVGQVYQYF. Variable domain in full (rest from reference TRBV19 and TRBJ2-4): DGGITQSPKYLFRKEGQNVTLSCEQNLNHDAMYWYRQDPGQGLRLIYYSQIVNDFQKGDIAEGYSVSREKKESFPLTVTSAQKNPTAFYLCASSIEVGQVYQYFGAGTRLSVL.